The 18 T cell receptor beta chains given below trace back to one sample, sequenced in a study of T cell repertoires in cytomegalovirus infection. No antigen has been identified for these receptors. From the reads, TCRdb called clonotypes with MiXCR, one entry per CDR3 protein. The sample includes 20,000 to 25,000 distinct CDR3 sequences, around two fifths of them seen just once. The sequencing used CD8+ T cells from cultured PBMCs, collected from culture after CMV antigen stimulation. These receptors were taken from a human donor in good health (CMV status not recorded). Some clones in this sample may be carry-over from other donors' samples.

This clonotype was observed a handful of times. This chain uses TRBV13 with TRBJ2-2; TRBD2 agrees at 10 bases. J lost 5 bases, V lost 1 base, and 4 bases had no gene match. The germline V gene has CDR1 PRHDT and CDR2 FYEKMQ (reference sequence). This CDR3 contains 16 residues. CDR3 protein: CASSLVPAGGTGELFF. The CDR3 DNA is TGTGCCAGCAGCTTAGTACCAGCGGGAGGGACCGGGGAGCTGTTTTTT.

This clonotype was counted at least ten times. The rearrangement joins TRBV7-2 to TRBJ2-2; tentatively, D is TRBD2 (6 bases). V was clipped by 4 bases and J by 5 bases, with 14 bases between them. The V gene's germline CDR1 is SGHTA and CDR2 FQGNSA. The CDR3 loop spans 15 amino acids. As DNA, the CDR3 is TGTGCCAGCAGCTCCTACCCCGGACTAACCGGGGAGCTGTTTTTT. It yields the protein CASSSYPGLTGELFF.

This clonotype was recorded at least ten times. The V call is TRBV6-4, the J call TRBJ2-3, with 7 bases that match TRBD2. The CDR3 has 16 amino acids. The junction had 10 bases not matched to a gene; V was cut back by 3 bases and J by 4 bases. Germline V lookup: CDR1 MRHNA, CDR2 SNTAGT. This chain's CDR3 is CASSESSGTSSDTQYF. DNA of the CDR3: TGTGCCAGCAGTGAGAGCAGCGGGACGTCCTCAGATACGCAGTATTTT.

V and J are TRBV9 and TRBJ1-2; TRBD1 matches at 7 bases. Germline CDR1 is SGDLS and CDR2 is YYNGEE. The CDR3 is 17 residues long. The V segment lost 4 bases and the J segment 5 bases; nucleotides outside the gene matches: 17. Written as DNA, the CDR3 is TGTGCCAGCAGCACCCACCCGACAGGGCCAATAGAATATGGCTACACCTTC. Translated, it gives CASSTHPTGPIEYGYTF. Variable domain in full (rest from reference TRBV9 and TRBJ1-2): DSGVTQTPKHLITATGQRVTLRCSPRSGDLSVYWYQQSLDQGLQFLIQYYNGEERAKGNILERFSAQQFPDLHSELNLSSLELGDSALYFCASSTHPTGPIEYGYTFGSGTRLTVV.

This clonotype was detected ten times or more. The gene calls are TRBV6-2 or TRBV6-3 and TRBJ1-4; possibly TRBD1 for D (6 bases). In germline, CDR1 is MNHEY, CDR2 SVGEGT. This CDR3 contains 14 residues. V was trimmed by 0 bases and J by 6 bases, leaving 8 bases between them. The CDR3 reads CASSYSSGDEKLFF. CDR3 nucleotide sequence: TGTGCCAGCAGTTACTCCTCAGGGGATGAAAAACTGTTTTTT.

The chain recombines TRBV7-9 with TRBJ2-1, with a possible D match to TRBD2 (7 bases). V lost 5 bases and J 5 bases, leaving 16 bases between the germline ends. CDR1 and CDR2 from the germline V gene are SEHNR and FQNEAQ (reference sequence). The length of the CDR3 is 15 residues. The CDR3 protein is CASSSAGDIDNEQFF. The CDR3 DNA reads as TGTGCCAGCAGCAGTGCGGGGGACATTGACAATGAGCAGTTCTTC.

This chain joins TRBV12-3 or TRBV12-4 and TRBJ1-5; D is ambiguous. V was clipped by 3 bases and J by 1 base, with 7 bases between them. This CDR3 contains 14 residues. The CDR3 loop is CASSFEGSNQPQHF. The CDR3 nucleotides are TGTGCCAGCAGTTTTGAGGGAAGCAATCAGCCCCAGCATTTT.

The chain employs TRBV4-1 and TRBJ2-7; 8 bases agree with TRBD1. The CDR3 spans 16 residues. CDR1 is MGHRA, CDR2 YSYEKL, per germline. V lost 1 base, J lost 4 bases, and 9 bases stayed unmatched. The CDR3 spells CASSQARTGKCYEQYF. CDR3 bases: TGCGCCAGCAGCCAAGCGCGGACAGGGAAATGTTACGAGCAGTACTTC.

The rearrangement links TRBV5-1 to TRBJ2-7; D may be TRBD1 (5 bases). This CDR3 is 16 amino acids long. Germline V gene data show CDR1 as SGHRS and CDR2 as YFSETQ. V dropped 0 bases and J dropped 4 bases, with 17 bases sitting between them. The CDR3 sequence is CASSLVQVAEGYEQYF. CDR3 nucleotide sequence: TGCGCCAGCAGCTTGGTACAGGTCGCTGAAGGGTACGAGCAGTACTTC.

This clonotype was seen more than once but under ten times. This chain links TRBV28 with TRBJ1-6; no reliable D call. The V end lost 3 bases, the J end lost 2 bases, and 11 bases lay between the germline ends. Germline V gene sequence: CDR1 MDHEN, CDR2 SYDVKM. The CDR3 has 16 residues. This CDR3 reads CASSFPGMTYNSPLHF. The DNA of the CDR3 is TGTGCCAGCAGTTTTCCCGGGATGACCTATAATTCACCCCTCCACTTT.

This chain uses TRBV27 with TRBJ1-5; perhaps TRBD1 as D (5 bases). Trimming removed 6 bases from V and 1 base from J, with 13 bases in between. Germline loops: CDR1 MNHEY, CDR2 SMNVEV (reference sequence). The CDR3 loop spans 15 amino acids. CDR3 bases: TGTGCCAGCAGGGAGACAGCCGGGAGCAATCAGCCCCAGCATTTT. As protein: CASRETAGSNQPQHF.

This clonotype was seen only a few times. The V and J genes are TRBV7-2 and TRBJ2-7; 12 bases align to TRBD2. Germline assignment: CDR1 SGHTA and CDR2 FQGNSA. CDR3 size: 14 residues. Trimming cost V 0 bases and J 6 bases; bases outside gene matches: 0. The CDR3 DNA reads TGTGCCAGCAGCTTAGCACTAGCGGGGGGCGAGCAGTACTTC. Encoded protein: CASSLALAGGEQYF.

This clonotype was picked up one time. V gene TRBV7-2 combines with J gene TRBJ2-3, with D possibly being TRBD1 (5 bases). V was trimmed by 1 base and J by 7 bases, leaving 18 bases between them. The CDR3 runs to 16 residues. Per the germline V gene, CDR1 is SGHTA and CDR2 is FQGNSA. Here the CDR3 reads CASSLVGPRSHYTQYF. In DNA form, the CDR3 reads TGTGCCAGCAGCTTAGTGGGGCCGAGGAGCCATTATACGCAGTATTTT. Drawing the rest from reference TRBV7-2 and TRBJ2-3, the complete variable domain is GAGVSQSPSNKVTEKGKDVELRCDPISGHTALYWYRQSLGQGLEFLIYFQGNSAPDKSGLPSDRFSAERTGGSVSTLTIQRTQQEDSAVYLCASSLVGPRSHYTQYFGPGTRLTVL.

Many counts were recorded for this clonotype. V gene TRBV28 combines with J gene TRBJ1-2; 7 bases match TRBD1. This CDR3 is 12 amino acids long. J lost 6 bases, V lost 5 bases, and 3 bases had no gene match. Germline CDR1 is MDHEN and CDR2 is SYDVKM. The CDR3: CASSLTGNGYTF. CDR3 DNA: TGTGCCAGCAGTCTGACAGGGAATGGCTACACCTTC.

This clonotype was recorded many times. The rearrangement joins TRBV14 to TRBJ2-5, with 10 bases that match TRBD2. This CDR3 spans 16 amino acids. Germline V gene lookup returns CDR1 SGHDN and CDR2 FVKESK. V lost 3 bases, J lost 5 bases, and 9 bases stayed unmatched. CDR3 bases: TGTGCCAGCAGCCATTGGACTAGCGGACCCGGGGAGACCCAGTACTTC. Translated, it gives CASSHWTSGPGETQYF.

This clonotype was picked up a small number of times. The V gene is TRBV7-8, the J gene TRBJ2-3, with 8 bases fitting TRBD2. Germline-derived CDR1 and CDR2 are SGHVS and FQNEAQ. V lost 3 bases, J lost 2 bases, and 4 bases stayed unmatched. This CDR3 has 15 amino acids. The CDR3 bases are TGTGCCAGCAGCTTCCGCGGGAGGAACACAGATACGCAGTATTTT. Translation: CASSFRGRNTDTQYF.

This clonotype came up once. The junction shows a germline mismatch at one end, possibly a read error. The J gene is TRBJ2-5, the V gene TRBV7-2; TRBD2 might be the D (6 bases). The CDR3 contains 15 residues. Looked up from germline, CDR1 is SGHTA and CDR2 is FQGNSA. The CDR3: CTSSPTYREQETQYF. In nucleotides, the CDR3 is TGCACCAGCAGCCCTACCTACCGGGAGCAAGAGACCCAGTACTTC.

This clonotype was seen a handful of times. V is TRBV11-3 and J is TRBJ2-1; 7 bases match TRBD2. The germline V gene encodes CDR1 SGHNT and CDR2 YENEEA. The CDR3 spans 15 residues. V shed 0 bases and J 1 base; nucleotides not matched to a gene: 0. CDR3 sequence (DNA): TGTGCCAGCAGCTTAGACGGGGGGTCCTACAATGAGCAGTTCTTC. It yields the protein CASSLDGGSYNEQFF.